Listed below are T cell receptor beta chains from one sample, sequenced in a study of blood T cell repertoires in COVID-19. Sequencing used immunoSEQ multiplex PCR; TCRdb keeps in-frame clones, though not all of them. This table holds fewer than 85,000 clones, 77% found once. Input material: peripheral blood. These receptors were collected from a man between 65 and 79 years old with COVID-19, enrolled during active disease. CDR3s leave out the opening cysteine and the closing phenylalanine or tryptophan.

j_call: TRBJ2-6; v_call: TRBV11-2; cdr3_aa: ASSLAPLGPGANVLT
j_call: TRBJ1-5; v_call: TRBV28; cdr3_aa: ATGGDLNQPQH
j_call: TRBJ2-5; v_call: TRBV6-2/TRBV6-3; cdr3_aa: ASSYVGETQY
j_call: TRBJ1-1; v_call: TRBV19; cdr3_aa: ASNNDRVNTEAF
j_call: TRBJ2-7; v_call: TRBV20-1; cdr3_aa: SARGFPEQY
j_call: TRBJ1-3; v_call: TRBV15; cdr3_aa: ATSRVQGNTIY
j_call: TRBJ2-1; v_call: TRBV18; cdr3_aa: ASSPGLYNEQF
j_call: TRBJ1-2; v_call: TRBV4-3; cdr3_aa: ASSPPTGQDLGGYT
j_call: TRBJ2-7; v_call: TRBV18; cdr3_aa: ASSRDRAEQY
j_call: TRBJ2-7; v_call: TRBV7-2; cdr3_aa: ASSSRGQGAYEQY
j_call: TRBJ1-2; v_call: TRBV6-2/TRBV6-3; cdr3_aa: ASSYPLDRVAYGYT
j_call: TRBJ1-2; v_call: TRBV28; cdr3_aa: ASSLGGGYGYT
j_call: TRBJ1-2; v_call: TRBV7-9; cdr3_aa: ASSRQGTHYGYT
j_call: TRBJ1-5; v_call: TRBV28; cdr3_aa: ASRNSPGPNQPQH
j_call: TRBJ1-4; v_call: TRBV9; cdr3_aa: ASSGSGTGGEKLF